Shown below are 25 T cell receptor beta chains from a single sample sequenced in a study of blood T cells in healthy people across ages. PCR was performed a second time for about 6 to 12 cycles using a sample-barcoded 5' primer and a J-beta primer mix. TCRdb fed the 5' RACE reads into MiXCR, producing one record per CDR3 protein. The sample carries about 540,000 distinct CDR3 sequences, approximately 25% recorded once. These same data were also listed under a study on T cells of mothers and their children.

Sequenced: blood. The receptor set was obtained from a boy aged 5-17 years in good health.

The gene calls are TRBV5-1 and TRBJ2-5; no firm D call. Germline-derived CDR1 and CDR2 are SGHRS and YFSETQ. The CDR3 contains 15 residues. With 0 bases removed from V and 5 bases from J, the gap between germline ends came to 14 bases. CDR3 sequence: CASSLGPSQVETQYF. CDR3 DNA: TGCGCCAGCAGCTTGGGGCCGTCCCAAGTGGAGACCCAGTACTTC.

Only a few counts were recorded for this clonotype. The V and J genes are TRBV6-4 and TRBJ2-1, with D tentatively TRBD1 (6 bases). The CDR3 extends over 14 amino acids. The V gene's germline CDR1 is MRHNA and CDR2 SNTAGT. Trimming pared 8 bases from V and 2 bases from J, leaving 13 bases between. Here the CDR3 DNA reads TGTGCCAGCCCAAGGGGGAAGGCCTACAATGAGCAGTTCTTC. Amino acids: CASPRGKAYNEQFF.

The chain combines TRBV12-3 or TRBV12-4 with TRBJ2-7; D possibly corresponds to TRBD2 (6 bases). V was shortened by 1 base and J by 5 bases, with 9 bases between the two germline ends. The CDR3 is 13 residues long. CDR3 loop: CASSLDRRDEQYF. CDR3 bases: TGTGCCAGCAGTTTAGACAGGAGGGACGAGCAGTACTTC.

This clonotype has a handful of counts. The chain has TRBV9 and TRBJ2-7; the match to TRBD2 covers 11 bases. V lost 4 bases and J lost 5; bases outside the gene matches: 8. This CDR3 has 15 amino acids. Germline V gene lookup returns CDR1 SGDLS and CDR2 YYNGEE. The CDR3 nucleotides read TGTGCCAGCAGCACACGACTAGCGGGGAGGAACGAGCAGTACTTC. Translating it yields CASSTRLAGRNEQYF.

The chain is built from TRBV4-3 and TRBJ1-2; perhaps TRBD1 as D (6 bases). Germline-derived CDR1 and CDR2 are LGHNA and YSLEER. V was shortened by 2 bases and J by 8 bases, with 24 bases between the two germline ends. The CDR3 is 17 residues long. DNA of the CDR3: TGCGCCAGCAGCCAAAACCGGGACACGACCCTCACTGGAGGCTACACCTTC. Translated, it gives CASSQNRDTTLTGGYTF.

The genes are TRBV20-1 and TRBJ1-6, with TRBD1 as a possible D gene (5 bases). The CDR3 is made up of 13 amino acids. The V gene's germline CDR1 is DFQATT and CDR2 SNEGSKA (reference sequence). The V end was cut by 6 bases, the J end by 6 bases, with 12 bases between. The CDR3 DNA follows: TGCAGTGCGGGGCGGGTGGTTAATTCACCCCTCCACTTT. Its protein product is CSAGRVVNSPLHF.

This clonotype was observed a handful of times. This chain links TRBV5-5 with TRBJ2-7; no clear D. Per the germline V gene, CDR1 is SGHKS and CDR2 is YYEKEE (reference sequence). V was clipped by 7 bases and J by 3 bases, with 17 bases between them. This CDR3 has 14 amino acids. The CDR3 spells CASDPRQGFYEQYF. The CDR3 bases are TGTGCCAGCGACCCCCGACAAGGCTTCTACGAGCAGTACTTC.

The V gene is TRBV28, the J gene TRBJ2-5; D gene ambiguous. The length of the CDR3 is 12 residues. V gave up 4 bases and J gave up 4 bases, with 7 bases separating them. Germline V gene lookup returns CDR1 MDHEN and CDR2 SYDVKM. Here the CDR3 reads CASSWALETQYF. In DNA form, the CDR3 reads TGTGCCAGCAGTTGGGCCCTAGAGACCCAGTACTTC.

The V gene is TRBV25-1, the J gene TRBJ2-7; TRBD1 is a possible D gene (5 bases). The V end lost 4 bases, the J end lost 0 bases, and 13 bases lay between the germline ends. CDR1 and CDR2 from the germline V gene are MGHDK and SYGVNS. CDR3 length: 15 amino acids. The CDR3 protein is CASSAQALSSYEQYF. CDR3 bases: TGTGCCAGCAGTGCACAGGCTTTGAGCTCCTACGAGCAGTACTTC.

This clonotype occurred a few times. The CDR3 reads CASSSRQGRDQPQHF. As DNA, the CDR3 is TGTGCCAGCAGCAGCAGACAGGGTCGGGATCAGCCCCAGCATTTT. J is TRBJ1-5 and V is TRBV7-2, with 7 bases lining up with TRBD1. Germline loops: CDR1 SGHTA, CDR2 FQGNSA. V shed 5 bases and J 5 bases; nucleotides not matched to a gene: 9. The CDR3 spans 15 residues.

The rearrangement uses TRBV29-1 and TRBJ2-1, with TRBD1 identical over 10 bases. The J call may be in error: the DNA end matches TRBJ2-7 better. The CDR3 extends over 14 amino acids. CDR1 is SQVTM, CDR2 ANQGSEA, per germline. As DNA, the CDR3 is TGCAGCGTGGGAAACGGGACAGGGGCGTACGAGCAGTACTTC. This sequence encodes CSVGNGTGAYEQYF.

This clonotype came up a few times. V and J are TRBV6-5 and TRBJ2-5; the D gene is possibly TRBD2 (6 bases). TRBJ2-7 explains the end of the DNA better; the J call may be wrong. Germline assignment: CDR1 MNHEY and CDR2 SVGAGI. The CDR3 runs 13 residues. CDR3 protein: CASMLTRRSEQYF. The DNA for the CDR3 is TGTGCCAGCATGCTGACTAGGCGGAGCGAGCAGTACTTC.

This clonotype came up many times. This chain links TRBV29-1 with TRBJ2-5, with D possibly being TRBD1 (5 bases). The CDR3 contains 13 residues. Trimming cost V 4 bases and J 3 bases, with 12 bases left between them. Germline V CDR1 and CDR2: SQVTM, ANQGSEA. The CDR3 DNA is TGCAGCGTTGCTTCTTTGACAGAAGAGACCCAGTACTTC. The encoded protein is CSVASLTEETQYF.

The chain recombines TRBV7-9 with TRBJ2-1, with D unclear. The DNA matches TRBJ2-5 better at its end, which makes the J call doubtful. Germline V gene lookup returns CDR1 SEHNR and CDR2 FQNEAQ (reference sequence). The CDR3 is made up of 15 amino acids. The CDR3 loop reads CASSPDQNFQETQYF. CDR3 sequence (DNA): TGTGCCAGCAGCCCGGACCAGAATTTCCAAGAGACCCAGTACTTC.

This sequence joins TRBV5-5 and TRBJ1-1, with a possible D match to TRBD1 (5 bases). Germline V lookup: CDR1 SGHKS, CDR2 YYEKEE (reference sequence). Trimming took 1 base from V and 6 from J, leaving 7 bases between them. This CDR3 contains 12 residues. The CDR3 DNA reads TGTGCCAGCAGCTTGTGGGGGGCTGAAGCTTTCTTT. It specifies CASSLWGAEAFF.

The chain combines TRBV6-1 with TRBJ2-6; D uncertain. The V end was cut by 8 bases, the J end by 3 bases, with 14 bases between. Germline CDR1 reads MNHNS; CDR2 reads SASEGT. The CDR3 has 15 amino acids. In DNA, the CDR3 is TGTGCCAGCGGCAACATGGTTGGTGGGGCCAACGTCCTGACTTTC. Amino acids: CASGNMVGGANVLTF.

The gene calls are TRBV6-5 and TRBJ2-5; the match to TRBD2 covers 9 bases. The J call is in doubt because the DNA end fits TRBJ2-1 better. The CDR3 sequence is 17 residues long. The germline CDR1 and CDR2 sequences are MNHEY and SVGAGI. The CDR3 coding sequence is TGTGCCAGCAGTTACACCTATAGCGGGAGAAGTGGCAATGAGCAGTTCTTC. This gives the protein CASSYTYSGRSGNEQFF.

This clonotype has a handful of counts. The chain links TRBV5-4 to TRBJ1-2; D is unclear. V was shortened by 2 bases and J by 9 bases, with 8 bases between the two germline ends. Germline lookup yields CDR1 SGHNT and CDR2 YYREEE (reference sequence). This CDR3 contains 11 residues. CDR3 nucleotides: TGTGCCAGCAGCTTAGGTATGAGCTACACCTTC. Protein: CASSLGMSYTF.

The V call is TRBV11-1, the J call TRBJ2-3; D is possibly TRBD2 (6 bases). Per the germline V gene, CDR1 is SGHAT and CDR2 is FQDESV (reference sequence). V lost 5 bases and J 0 bases, leaving 12 bases between the germline ends. The CDR3 is 15 residues long. CDR3 residues: CASSRSGFSTDTQYF. The DNA for the CDR3 is TGTGCCAGCAGCCGAAGCGGGTTCAGCACAGATACGCAGTATTTT. The whole variable domain, remainder taken from reference TRBV11-1 and TRBJ2-3, is EAEVAQSPRYKITEKSQAVAFWCDPISGHATLYWYRQILGQGPELLVQFQDESVVDDSQLPKDRFSAERLKGVDSTLKIQPAELGDSAMYLCASSRSGFSTDTQYFGPGTRLTVL.

The chain carries TRBV9 and TRBJ2-7; the D is unclear. This CDR3 has 13 residues. CDR1 SGDLS and CDR2 YYNGEE come from the germline V gene. V lost 3 bases to trimming and J lost 4 bases, with 11 bases between them. The DNA of the CDR3 is TGTGCCAGCAGCGGTCTGGCAAGTTACGAGCAGTACTTC. Protein sequence: CASSGLASYEQYF.

The chain has TRBV7-2 and TRBJ1-1; unclear D gene. V lost 5 bases and J 7 bases, leaving 11 bases between the germline ends. CDR1 and CDR2 (germline): SGHTA, FQGNSA. The CDR3 contains 12 residues. In nucleotides, the CDR3 is TGTGCCAGCAGCGCAACAGCGCATGAAGCTTTCTTT. The encoded protein is CASSATAHEAFF.

The genes are TRBV25-1 and TRBJ2-1; D might be TRBD1 (5 bases). Trimming left V 9 bases short and J 1 base short, with 10 bases between. Germline V gene sequence: CDR1 MGHDK, CDR2 SYGVNS. This CDR3 contains 13 residues. CDR3 in amino acids: CARDGHSYNEQFF. The CDR3 nucleotides read TGTGCCAGGGACGGACATTCCTACAATGAGCAGTTCTTC.

This clonotype was detected a few times. The rearrangement links TRBV12-3 or TRBV12-4 to TRBJ2-5; D call uncertain. Trimming removed 8 bases from V and 0 bases from J, with 10 bases in between. CDR3 length equals 13 residues. CDR3 loop: CASRSGYQETQYF. CDR3 DNA: TGTGCCAGCCGATCGGGTTACCAAGAGACCCAGTACTTC.

The genes are TRBV28 and TRBJ2-5, with 11 bases fitting TRBD1. V shed 9 bases and J 1 base; nucleotides not matched to a gene: 1. The CDR3 loop spans 13 amino acids. The V gene's germline CDR1 is MDHEN and CDR2 SYDVKM. This CDR3 is CASGTGGQETQYF. The CDR3 DNA reads as TGTGCCAGTGGGACAGGGGGCCAAGAGACCCAGTACTTC.

The J gene is TRBJ2-5, the V gene TRBV7-9; 7 bases are shared with TRBD2. The germline CDR1 and CDR2 sequences are SEHNR and FQNEAQ (reference sequence). The CDR3 has 14 residues. The J segment lost 2 bases and the V segment lost 7 bases, leaving 7 bases of the junction unmatched. The CDR3 DNA sequence: TGTGCCAGCACCTCCCCGGGACTACAAGAGACCCAGTACTTC. Its protein is CASTSPGLQETQYF.